Listed below are T cell receptor beta chains from one sample, sequenced in a study of identical twins. TCRdb re-called the 5' RACE reads with MiXCR, one entry per CDR3 protein. The table lists more than 600,000 distinct CDR3 sequences, approximately 18% of them singletons. The same sample was also studied in work on T cells expressing NK-cell markers.

The sequencing input was PBMCs. Every receptor here comes from a woman aged 18-29 years in good health. CDR3s include the opening cysteine and the closing phenylalanine or tryptophan. D genes are given only for firm matches. Some rows have no size entry. The others give once, few or many, or a class for an expanded clone.

v_gene,abundance,d_gene,j_gene,CDR3nt,CDR3aa
TRBV20-1,.,.,TRBJ2-1,TGCAGTGCTCTCACTAGCGAGCAGTTCTTC,CSALTSEQFF
TRBV12-3/TRBV12-4,few,TRBD1,TRBJ2-1,TGTGCCAGCAGTTTTATCGGGACAGGCAATGTGGACAAGGCGAATGAGCAGTTCTTC,CASSFIGTGNVDKANEQFF
TRBV6-1,.,TRBD1,TRBJ2-7,TGTGCCAGCAGCGAACCGGGACAGGGGGCCTACGAGCAGTACTTC,CASSEPGQGAYEQYF
TRBV7-9,.,.,TRBJ2-4,TGTGCCAGCAGTCCCTCTGTCGTGGGCTCAAATCAGTACTTC,CASSPSVVGSNQYF
TRBV4-3,.,.,TRBJ2-6,TGCGCCAGCAGCCACAGAACAGGGTCCTTGGGGGCCAACGTCCTGACTTTC,CASSHRTGSLGANVLTF
TRBV20-1,.,.,TRBJ2-1,TGCAGTGCTAGGGACTGGGGCTCCTACAATGAGCAGTTCTTC,CSARDWGSYNEQFF
TRBV11-2,once,TRBD2,TRBJ2-3,TGTGCCAGCAGCAGGGGGACTAGCGGGAGGGATACGCAGTATTTT,CASSRGTSGRDTQYF
TRBV15,few,.,TRBJ2-1,TGTGCCACCAGCAGAGATGGGTCGGGGTCCTCCTACAATGAGCAGTTCTTC,CATSRDGSGSSYNEQFF
TRBV9,.,TRBD2,TRBJ2-3,TGTGCCAGCAGCGGGACGGGGAGCGGGAACACAGATACGCAGTATTTT,CASSGTGSGNTDTQYF
TRBV19,few,TRBD2,TRBJ2-7,TGTGCCAGTAGTATCGGACTAGCGGTCTCCTACGAGCAGTACTTC,CASSIGLAVSYEQYF
TRBV5-1,many,.,TRBJ2-1,TGCGCCAGCAGCCCCCAGAACCAGGGCTACAATGAGCAGTTCTTC,CASSPQNQGYNEQFF
TRBV20-1,.,TRBD2,TRBJ2-2,TGCAGTGCGCGGGGGGGGTCCCGGGAGCTGTTTTTT,CSARGGSRELFF
TRBV29-1,few,.,TRBJ2-6,TGCAGCGTTGACCCTGGGGCCAACGTCCTGACTTTC,CSVDPGANVLTF
TRBV11-3,.,.,TRBJ2-1,TGTGCCAGCAGCTCTTATCTTGAACTGGGCTACAATGAGCAGTTCTTC,CASSSYLELGYNEQFF
TRBV12-3/TRBV12-4,.,.,TRBJ1-1,TGTGCCAGCAGTTTACAGTCCAGGGCGGAAGGGGCTTTCTTT,CASSLQSRAEGAFF
TRBV7-2,.,.,TRBJ2-7,TGTGCCAGCAGCCCTTCTCGGTGGGGACGCGAGCAGTACTTC,CASSPSRWGREQYF
TRBV20-1,few,.,TRBJ1-1,TGCAGTGCTACCGAGGGCGGGTACGCCACTGAAGCTTTCTTT,CSATEGGYATEAFF
TRBV4-3,few,.,TRBJ2-7,TGCGCCAGCAGCCAAGATTACCAGACATACGAGCAGTACTTC,CASSQDYQTYEQYF
TRBV5-1,.,.,TRBJ2-7,TGCGCCAGCGGGGGGGACAGTGCGATCTACGAGCAGTACTTC,CASGGDSAIYEQYF
TRBV29-1,.,TRBD1,TRBJ2-7,TGCAGCGCTGAAAGGGACAGGGGTCAGGAGCAGTACTTC,CSAERDRGQEQYF
TRBV29-1,.,.,TRBJ2-2,TGCAGCGGAGGTGACACCGGGGAGCTGTTTTTT,CSGGDTGELFF
TRBV7-9,few,TRBD2,TRBJ2-1,TGTGCCAGCAGCTTAGCGTCTAGCGGGAGATATGAGCAGTTCTTC,CASSLASSGRYEQFF
TRBV5-5,few,TRBD2,TRBJ2-1,TGTGCCAGCAGCGGGGGGGGGCTAGCGGGAGAAAATGAGCAGTTCTTC,CASSGGGLAGENEQFF
TRBV6-2/TRBV6-3,few,.,TRBJ1-1,TGTGCCAGCAGTTATCCTCGGCTAGTTGACACTGAAGCTTTCTTT,CASSYPRLVDTEAFF
TRBV27,.,TRBD1,TRBJ1-6,TGTGCCAGCAGCCTCGACAGGGGCAATTCACCCCTCCACTTT,CASSLDRGNSPLHF
TRBV6-5,many,.,TRBJ2-1,TGTGCCAGCAGTTCGAAACAGGGTAAACTTTACAATGAGCAGTTCTTC,CASSSKQGKLYNEQFF
TRBV7-9,.,.,TRBJ2-7,TGTGCCAGCAGCTTAGCGCTTAATAACGAGCAGTACTTC,CASSLALNNEQYF
TRBV20-1,few,.,TRBJ2-1,TGCAGTGCTAGAGAGGGAGCGGATGAGCAGTTCTTC,CSAREGADEQFF
TRBV7-9,.,.,TRBJ2-7,TGTGCCAGCAGCCCCTTTTCCGGCGGGCCCTACGAGCAGTACTTC,CASSPFSGGPYEQYF
TRBV12-3/TRBV12-4,.,TRBD2,TRBJ2-1,TGTGCCAGCAGTTTATACCCAGCGGGAGAACAGAACAATGAGCAGTTCTTC,CASSLYPAGEQNNEQFF
TRBV9,.,.,TRBJ1-6,TGTGCCAGCAGCGTAGGGCAGCCGAAGAGCTCCTATAATTCACCCCTCCACTTT,CASSVGQPKSSYNSPLHF
TRBV12-3/TRBV12-4,few,.,TRBJ2-1,TGTGCCAGCAGTTCCGCGGGCCCCCCCAATGAGCAGTTCTTC,CASSSAGPPNEQFF
TRBV10-2,few,.,TRBJ2-3,TGCGCCAGCAGTGAGTCGAGAGGGGGTGCCACAGATACGCAGTATTTT,CASSESRGGATDTQYF
TRBV15,.,.,TRBJ2-1,TGTGCCACCAGCAGAGTTGGAGGACATCCCAATGAGCAGTTCTTC,CATSRVGGHPNEQFF
TRBV5-1,many,TRBD2,TRBJ2-3,TGCGCCAGCAGCCCCGGACTAGCGGTTGGCACAGATACGCAGTATTTT,CASSPGLAVGTDTQYF
TRBV10-3,once,.,TRBJ1-4,TGTGCCATCAGCCCTGTTGAGGCGGGGGAAAAACTGTTTTTT,CAISPVEAGEKLFF
TRBV24-1,many,.,TRBJ2-1,TGTGCCACCAGTGATTCTTTGAATGAGCAGTTCTTC,CATSDSLNEQFF
TRBV2,many,TRBD2,TRBJ2-4,TGTGCCAGCAGCTACTTGGGACTAGCGGTAGCCAAAAACATTCAGTACTTC,CASSYLGLAVAKNIQYF
TRBV7-3,few,.,TRBJ2-1,TGTGCCAGCAGCTTAGGGGGGAACGGCTACAATGAGCAGTTCTTC,CASSLGGNGYNEQFF
TRBV12-3/TRBV12-4,.,.,TRBJ1-1,TGTGCCAGCAGTTTTCATTCCCCGAACACTGAAGCTTTCTTT,CASSFHSPNTEAFF
TRBV9,.,TRBD2,TRBJ2-3,TGTGCCAGCAGCACCCGCGGGAGGATTAGCACAGATACGCAGTATTTT,CASSTRGRISTDTQYF
TRBV11-2,.,.,TRBJ2-1,TGTGCCAGCAGCACCGCCAATACGGACAATGAGCAGTTCTTC,CASSTANTDNEQFF
TRBV5-1,.,.,TRBJ1-1,TGCGCCACTTCGTTCCGGGAAAGGACTGAAGCTTTCTTT,CATSFRERTEAFF
TRBV12-3/TRBV12-4,few,TRBD2,TRBJ2-1,TGTGCCAGCAGTCGAGACACCGGGGGGAGGCATGAGCAGTTCTTC,CASSRDTGGRHEQFF
TRBV4-1,.,TRBD1,TRBJ1-2,TGCGCCAGCAGCCAAGTTGTACAGGGGTCTGCTGGCTACACCTTC,CASSQVVQGSAGYTF
TRBV30,.,TRBD2,TRBJ2-1,TGTGCCTGGAGTACAAAGCGGGAGGGACATGAGCAGTTCTTC,CAWSTKREGHEQFF
TRBV5-1,.,TRBD2,TRBJ2-7,TGCGCCAGCAGCGAACTGACCCGGGGGACTAGGAGTTACGAGCAGTACTTC,CASSELTRGTRSYEQYF
TRBV19,.,.,TRBJ2-7,TGTGCCAGTATTGGGGGTATCGGGACATCTTCCTACGAGCAGTACTTC,CASIGGIGTSSYEQYF
TRBV12-3/TRBV12-4,few,TRBD1,TRBJ2-2,TGTGCCAGCAGTTCCGGGACAGGGTACACCGGGGAGCTGTTTTTT,CASSSGTGYTGELFF
TRBV20-1,few,.,TRBJ2-7,TGCAGTGCTAGAGACCGAACGGGGGGCGCCGGGCGCGAGCAGTACTTC,CSARDRTGGAGREQYF
TRBV7-2,few,.,TRBJ2-5,TGTGCCAGCAGCTTAGGATTCGGGCCCTACTTC,CASSLGFGPYF
TRBV5-1,many,TRBD1,TRBJ2-1,TGCGCCAGCAGCTGGGGGACAGGGGACAATGAGCAGTTCTTC,CASSWGTGDNEQFF
TRBV5-1,.,.,TRBJ2-5,TGCGCCACTACACTCGGGGGTATCCAAGAGACCCAGTACTTC,CATTLGGIQETQYF
TRBV10-1,.,.,TRBJ2-1,TGCGCCAGCAGTGAGTCGATAGGGAGCCATGAGCAGTTCTTC,CASSESIGSHEQFF
TRBV27,.,TRBD2,TRBJ2-5,TGTGCCAGCAGTAAGCGGGAGGGGGCCGAAGAGACCCAGTACTTC,CASSKREGAEETQYF